This T cell receptor (beta chain) was identified during a study of beta chain features in type 1 diabetes. The wider study: In all, more than 90,000,000 sorted cells from all samples were analyzed. Study outcomes and limitations: Type 1 diabetes patients had fewer VDJ junction insertions and more deletions.

CD45RO/CCR7/CD25/CD127/CD95/CD27 separated CD4+ naive, central memory, regulatory and stem cell-like memory cells by sorting. As every portion of the isolated RNA was reverse transcribed, the sequencing read expressed TCRB transcripts. The repertoire was sequenced with immunoSEQ multiplex PCR; TCRdb's copy has only in-frame clones and lacks some. The sample records 850,000 to 900,000 clones, 15% to 20% being singletons. This clone turned up a few times. Its cognate antigen is unknown. V lost 0 bases and J 5 bases, leaving 5 bases between the germline ends. Looked up from germline, CDR1 is SGHDT and CDR2 is YYEEEE. The CDR3 loop spans 13 amino acids.

Specimen: naive CD4+ T cells from blood. The sequence was obtained from a woman under 30 in good health. The chain recombines TRBV5-6 with TRBJ1-4; D is undetermined. CDR3 bases: TGTGCCAGCAGCTTGGAAGCGAATGAAAAACTGTTTTTT. Its protein is CASSLEANEKLFF.